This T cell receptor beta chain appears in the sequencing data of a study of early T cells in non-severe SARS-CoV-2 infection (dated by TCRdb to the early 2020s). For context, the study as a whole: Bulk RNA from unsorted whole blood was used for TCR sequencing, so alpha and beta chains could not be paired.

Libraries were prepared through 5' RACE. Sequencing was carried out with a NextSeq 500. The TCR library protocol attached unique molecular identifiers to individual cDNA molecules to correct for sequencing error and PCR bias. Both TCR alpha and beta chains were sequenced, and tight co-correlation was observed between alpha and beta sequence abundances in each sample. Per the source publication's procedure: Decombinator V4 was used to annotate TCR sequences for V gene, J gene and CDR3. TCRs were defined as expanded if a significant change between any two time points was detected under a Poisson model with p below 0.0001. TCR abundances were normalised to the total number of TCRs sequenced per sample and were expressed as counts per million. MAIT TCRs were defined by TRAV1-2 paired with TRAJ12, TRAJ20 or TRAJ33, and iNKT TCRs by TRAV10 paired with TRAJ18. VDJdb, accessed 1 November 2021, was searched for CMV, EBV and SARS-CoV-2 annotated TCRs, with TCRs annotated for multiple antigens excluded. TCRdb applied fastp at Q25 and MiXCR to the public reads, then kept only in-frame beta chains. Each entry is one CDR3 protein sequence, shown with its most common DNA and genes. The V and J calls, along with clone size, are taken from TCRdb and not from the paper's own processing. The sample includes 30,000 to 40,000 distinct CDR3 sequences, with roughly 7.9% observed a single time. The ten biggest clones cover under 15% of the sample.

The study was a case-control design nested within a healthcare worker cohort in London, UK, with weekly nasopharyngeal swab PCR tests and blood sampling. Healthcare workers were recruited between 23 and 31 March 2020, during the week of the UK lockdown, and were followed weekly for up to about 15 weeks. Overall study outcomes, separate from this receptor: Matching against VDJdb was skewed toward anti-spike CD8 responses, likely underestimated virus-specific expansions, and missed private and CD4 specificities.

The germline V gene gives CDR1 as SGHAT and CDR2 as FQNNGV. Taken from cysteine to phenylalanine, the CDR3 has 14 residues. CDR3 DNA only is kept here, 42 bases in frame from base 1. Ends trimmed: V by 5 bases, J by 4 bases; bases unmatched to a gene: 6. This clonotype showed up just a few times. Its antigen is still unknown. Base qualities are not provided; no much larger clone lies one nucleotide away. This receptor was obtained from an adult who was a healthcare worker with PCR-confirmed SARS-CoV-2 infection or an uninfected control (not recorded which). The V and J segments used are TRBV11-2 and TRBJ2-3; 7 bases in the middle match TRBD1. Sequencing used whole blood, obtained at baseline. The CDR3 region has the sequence CASSRGQGADTQYF. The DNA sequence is TGTGCCAGCAGCCGTGGGCAGGGGGCAGATACGCAGTATTTT.